Detailed here is one T cell receptor beta chain. The antigen is unknown. The CDR3 totals 14 residues. V lost 6 bases to trimming and J lost 9 bases, with 21 bases between them. The germline gives CDR1 DFQATT, CDR2 SNEGSKA (reference sequence). The data derive from a study of T cell repertoires in cytomegalovirus infection. TCRdb recomputed calls from the reads with MiXCR, one row per CDR3 protein. The sample shows approximately 170,000 distinct CDR3 sequences, over 13% of them seen only once. Study findings and constraints: Across the ex vivo response, the dominant clonotypes were HLA-C-restricted CMV-specific TCR beta clonotypes. Public TCR beta family frequency separated CMV-and-HLA carriers, including in an independent cohort.

The sequenced material came from PBMCs. The receptor was isolated from a human donor in good health (CMV status not recorded). Some clones in this sample may be carry-over from other donors' samples. J is TRBJ2-1 and V is TRBV20-1; possibly TRBD2 for D (7 bases). CDR3 region: CSAREGGAKGEQFF. DNA of the CDR3: TGCAGTGCCAGGGAAGGGGGGGCTAAGGGTGAGCAGTTCTTC.